The clone carrying this TCR beta chain was seen many times. Regarding time point: newly diagnosed GD, antithyroid drugs for less than 3 months. RNA isolated from PBMCs was used to make the TCR library. The data derive from a study of regulatory T cells in long-lasting Graves disease. CDR3 regions were amplified by Arm-PCR using iRepertoire HTBI primers to build TCR beta libraries. Using its own MiXCR run on the multiplex PCR reads, TCRdb lists one record per CDR3 protein. The sample holds 400,000 to 550,000 distinct CDR3 sequences, under 15% seen once. CDR3 length: 15 amino acids. Germline V gene data show CDR1 as MDHEN and CDR2 as SYDVKM. V lost 7 bases, J lost 3 bases, and 9 bases stayed unmatched. These data were likewise used in another study, on T cells in Graves' hyperthyroidism and ophthalmopathy.

Sample: peripheral blood mononuclear cells (PBMCs), taken at new diagnosis, from a patient treated with antithyroid drugs. The chain uses TRBV28 and TRBJ2-7, with TRBD1 identical over 10 bases. This receptor was identified in a woman aged 30 to 39 with Graves disease. For the CDR3, the DNA is TGTGCCAGCACCGAAGACAGGGGGCGAAACTACGAGCAGTACTTC. Translation gives CASTEDRGRNYEQYF.